Listed below are T cell receptor beta chains from one sample, sequenced in a study of shared clonotypes between healthy human individuals. This table comes from immunoSEQ multiplex PCR, and its TCRdb copy is limited to in-frame clones, with some not included. Of millions of clones listed, roughly 94% are singletons. The sample comprised naive CD8+ T cells sorted from blood. The origin of the receptors is a man aged 18 to 35 in good health. The CDR3 runs from the conserved cysteine through the conserved F or W. Clone sizes are given selectively: once, few, many, or a class where the clone is expanded.

TRBV4-1	TRBJ1-6	.	CASSHQPRTGSSYNSPLHF
TRBV6-1	TRBJ2-7	.	CASSEARQGALYEQYF
TRBV9	TRBJ2-7	.	CASSHGGSSYEQYF
TRBV5-8	TRBJ2-5	.	CASRVQETQYF
TRBV2	TRBJ2-2	.	CASCPGTDTGELFF
TRBV30	TRBJ1-3	.	CACDSGNTIYF
TRBV7-7	TRBJ2-1	.	CASSEELVSEQFF
TRBV6-6	TRBJ2-1	.	CASSYSVDLIDNEQFF
TRBV30	TRBJ1-5	few	CAWSEGSQNSNQPQHF
TRBV4-3	TRBJ2-3	.	CASSQDPGWGPDTQYF
TRBV5-1	TRBJ2-7	.	CASSFRGGSSYEQYF
TRBV6-6	TRBJ1-6	.	CASSTGEVRGWSPLHF
TRBV7-9	TRBJ2-3	.	CASSSMDTQYF
TRBV6-5	TRBJ1-1	.	CASSYSGASEAFF
TRBV27	TRBJ1-2	.	CASSFRGVYDYTF
TRBV13	TRBJ1-6	.	CASSSDGTLYNSPLHF
TRBV6-6	TRBJ2-7	.	CASSYGNYEQYF
TRBV2	TRBJ1-1	once	CASRGQGNTEAFF
TRBV2	TRBJ1-2	.	CASKTVYGYTF
TRBV7-9	TRBJ1-4	.	CASSPNGTGGRNEKLFF
TRBV27	TRBJ1-5	.	CASSLGGLGNQPQHF
TRBV27	TRBJ1-2	.	CASRGRGDSAYGYTF
TRBV7-9	TRBJ2-2	.	CASSLAKGGELFF
TRBV6-1	TRBJ2-7	.	CASSAGIYEQYF
TRBV9	TRBJ2-7	once	CASSGGDVALGEQYF
TRBV13	TRBJ1-1	.	CASSLVTEAFF